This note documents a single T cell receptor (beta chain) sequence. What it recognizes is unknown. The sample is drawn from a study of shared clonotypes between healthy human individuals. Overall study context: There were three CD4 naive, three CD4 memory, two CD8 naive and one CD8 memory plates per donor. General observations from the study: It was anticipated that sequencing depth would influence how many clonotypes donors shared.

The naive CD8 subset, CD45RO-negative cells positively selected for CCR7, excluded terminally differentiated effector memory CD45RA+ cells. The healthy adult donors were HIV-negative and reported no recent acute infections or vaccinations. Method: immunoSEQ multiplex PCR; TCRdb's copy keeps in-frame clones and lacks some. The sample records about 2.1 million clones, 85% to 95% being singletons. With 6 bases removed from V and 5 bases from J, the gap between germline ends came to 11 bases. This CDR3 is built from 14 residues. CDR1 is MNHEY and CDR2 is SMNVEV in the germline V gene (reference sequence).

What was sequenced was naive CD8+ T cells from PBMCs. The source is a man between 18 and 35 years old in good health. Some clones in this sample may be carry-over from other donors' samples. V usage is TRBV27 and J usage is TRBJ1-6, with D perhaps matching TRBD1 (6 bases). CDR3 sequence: CASRLQGHNSPLHF. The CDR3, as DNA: TGTGCCAGCAGATTACAGGGTCATAATTCACCCCTCCACTTT.